The 28 T cell receptor beta chains below all came from one sample that was sequenced in a study of prognosis after radiotherapy for stage I lung cancer. Starting from genomic DNA, TCR beta CDR3 was amplified through two-round multiplex PCR. Gene-specific primers for each TRBV and TRBJ gene drove first-round PCR. TCRdb called the multiplex PCR reads again in MiXCR, with one record for every CDR3 protein. The table records more than 25,000 distinct CDR3 sequences, under 35% of them present only once. Sequencing was performed on PBMCs, taken before or after stereotactic body radiation therapy (not recorded which). The source is a donor over 45 with non-small cell lung cancer.

Points on this clonotype: This likely stems from a read error, as it lies one base from a far larger clone. The chain combines TRBV27 with TRBJ2-5; 8 bases line up with TRBD2. The DNA matches TRBJ2-1 better at its end, which makes the J call doubtful. Germline assignment: CDR1 MNHEY and CDR2 SMNVEV (reference sequence). The CDR3 loop spans 15 amino acids. DNA for the CDR3: TGTGCCAGCAGCATATCGGGAGGGGCTCACAATGAGCAGTTCTTC. It specifies CASSISGGAHNEQFF.

This clonotype was counted ten times or more. CDR3 protein: CASSFYRTGEPVQYF. As DNA, the CDR3 is TGTGCCAGCAGTTTCTATCGGACAGGGGAGCCGGTGCAGTACTTC. This chain connects TRBV6-9 to TRBJ2-7; 9 nucleotides agree with TRBD1. The CDR3 is 15 residues long. The germline V gene encodes CDR1 MNHGY and CDR2 SVAAGI. V was clipped by 4 bases and J by 9 bases; unmatched bases: 13.

Many counts were recorded for this clonotype. The gene calls are TRBV29-1 and TRBJ2-3, with 10 bases fitting TRBD1. The V gene end was trimmed by 1 base and the J gene end by 5 bases; junction bases not matched to a gene: 6. Germline-derived CDR1 and CDR2 are SQVTM and ANQGSEA. This CDR3 region has 15 residues. CDR3 sequence reads: CSVEVGTGAGDTQYF. The CDR3, as DNA: TGCAGCGTTGAAGTCGGGACAGGGGCAGGAGATACGCAGTATTTT.

The table lists this clonotype with many counts. The rearrangement uses TRBV12-3 or TRBV12-4 and TRBJ1-5; perhaps TRBD1 as D (5 bases). The ends were cut back, 5 bases at V and 3 bases at J, with 20 bases in the middle. The CDR3 sequence is 17 residues long. CDR3 DNA: TGTGCCAGCAGTATCCTCTGGGGCCAGGCGGTCAATCAGCCCCAGCATTTT. Translation: CASSILWGQAVNQPQHF.

The chain recombines TRBV10-3 with TRBJ2-5, with TRBD2 identical over 12 bases. In germline, CDR1 is ENHRY, CDR2 SYGVKD. The CDR3 totals 15 residues. V was pared by 6 bases and J by 5 bases, with 7 bases of the junction left unmatched. The chain's CDR3 is CAISAGLAGMETQYF. The CDR3 nucleotides read TGTGCCATCAGCGCCGGACTAGCGGGAATGGAGACCCAGTACTTC.

The sample holds many counts of this clonotype. J is TRBJ2-7 and V is TRBV30, with 7 bases aligning to TRBD2. The germline V gene encodes CDR1 GTSNPN and CDR2 SVGIG (reference sequence). The CDR3 consists of 14 residues. V gave up 2 bases and J gave up 3 bases; unmatched junction bases: 7. In DNA form, the CDR3 reads TGTGCCTGGAGTTGGGGGGAGGGCCTCTACGAGCAGTACTTC. Translation: CAWSWGEGLYEQYF.

This clonotype was observed at least ten times. The V gene is TRBV7-9, the J gene TRBJ1-1; D is unclear. Germline CDR1 SEHNR, CDR2 FQNEAQ (reference sequence). V was shortened by 3 bases and J by 0 bases, with 11 bases between the two germline ends. The CDR3 sequence is 15 residues long. Written as DNA, the CDR3 is TGTGCCAGCAGCTTCGGGTCCGTCTTGAACACTGAAGCTTTCTTT. It is translated as CASSFGSVLNTEAFF. The complete variable domain, with remaining parts taken from reference TRBV7-9 and TRBJ1-1, reads DTGVSQNPRHKITKRGQNVTFRCDPISEHNRLYWYRQTLGQGPEFLTYFQNEAQLEKSRLLSDRFSAERPKGSFSTLEIQRTEQGDSAMYLCASSFGSVLNTEAFFGQGTRLTVV.

The chain combines TRBV5-4 with TRBJ2-3; D call uncertain. Germline V gives CDR1 SGHNT, CDR2 YYREEE (reference sequence). This CDR3 is 13 amino acids long. V shed 0 bases and J shed 7 bases, with 9 bases lying between them. CDR3 sequence: CASSLDLSYTQYF. The CDR3 nucleotides read TGTGCCAGCAGCTTGGACCTCTCATATACGCAGTATTTT.

Comments on this clonotype: An end of the junction differs from the germline gene, which may be a read error. The chain couples TRBV24-1 to TRBJ2-2; D gene ambiguous. The CDR3 runs 15 residues. Germline V lookup: CDR1 KGHDR, CDR2 SFDVKD. The CDR3 sequence: CATSYFARHSGELFF. CDR3 sequence (DNA): TGTGCCACCAGTTATTTCGCCAGACACTCCGGGGAGCTGTTTTTT.

The table lists this clonotype with many counts. The V call is TRBV20-1, the J call TRBJ2-6; TRBD2 aligns across 7 bases. This CDR3 contains 17 residues. With 6 bases clipped from V and 2 bases from J, the junction kept 13 bases outside the gene matches. Germline CDR1 reads DFQATT; CDR2 reads SNEGSKA (reference sequence). The CDR3 loop reads CSARLAYWATGANVLTF. The CDR3 coding sequence is TGCAGTGCCAGACTAGCTTATTGGGCCACTGGGGCCAACGTCCTGACTTTC.

This clonotype came up many times. The V call is TRBV30, the J call TRBJ2-5, with 8 bases aligning to TRBD1. Germline trimming cut 0 bases from V and 5 bases from J; bases unmatched to any gene: 8. The CDR3 is 15 residues long. CDR1 is GTSNPN, CDR2 SVGIG, per germline (reference sequence). The DNA of the CDR3 is TGTGCCTGGAGTGTAGGACGGACAGGGTGGGAGACCCAGTACTTC. Its translation is CAWSVGRTGWETQYF.

Ten or more counts support this clonotype. The chain recombines TRBV12-3 or TRBV12-4 with TRBJ2-2; TRBD2 might be the D (5 bases). CDR3 size: 14 residues. V lost 3 bases, J lost 1 base, and 6 bases lay in between. In DNA form, the CDR3 reads TGTGCCAGCAGTTTCGGGAAGAACACCGGGGAGCTGTTTTTT. It yields the protein CASSFGKNTGELFF.

Of note for this clonotype: A single base separates this from a much larger clone, so it may be a read error. The chain combines TRBV5-5 with TRBJ2-7; D uncertain. This CDR3 is 14 amino acids long. The V gene's germline CDR1 is SGHKS and CDR2 YYEKEE (reference sequence). The CDR3 DNA sequence: TGTGCCATCAGCTTTACACAACACTCCTACGAGCAGTACTTC. Amino acids: CAISFTQHSYEQYF.

This clonotype was counted at least ten times. The V gene is TRBV6-5, the J gene TRBJ1-2; D is unresolved. V was pared by 2 bases and J by 6 bases, with 10 bases between. Germline CDR1 reads MNHEY; CDR2 reads SVGAGI. The CDR3 runs 13 residues. Here the CDR3 DNA reads TGTGCCAGCAGTTACGGACCGGAGAATGGCTACACCTTC. Its translation: CASSYGPENGYTF.

A remark on this clonotype: This likely traces to a read error, being one base from a far larger clone. The chain has TRBV25-1 and TRBJ2-2, with 7 bases aligning to TRBD2. CDR1 is MGHDK, CDR2 SYGVNS, per germline. This CDR3 is 15 amino acids long. Losses at the gene ends were 6 bases for V and 2 bases for J; bases not matched to a gene: 6. CDR3 sequence reads: CASRALASNTGELFF. CDR3 nucleotide sequence: TGTGCCAGCAGGGCACTAGCGTCCAACACCGGGGAGCTGTTTTTT.

This clonotype was found many times. The CDR3 DNA reads TGCGCCAGCGGGTTCTCCTACGAGCAGTACTTC. The encoded protein is CASGFSYEQYF. This sequence joins TRBV5-1 and TRBJ2-7; D not certain. Trimming stripped 7 bases from V and 0 bases from J, with 5 bases between. The CDR3 length is 11 residues. The V gene's germline CDR1 is SGHRS and CDR2 YFSETQ.

This clonotype showed up many times. This chain uses TRBV3-1 with TRBJ1-1, with a tentative D call TRBD1 (5 bases). This CDR3 spans 15 amino acids. CDR1 and CDR2 from the germline V gene are LGHDT and YNNKEL (reference sequence). Trimming removed 0 bases from V and 2 bases from J, with 10 bases in between. The CDR3 DNA follows: TGTGCCAGCAGCCAAGATTCCGACAGAAACACTGAAGCTTTCTTT. Its protein product is CASSQDSDRNTEAFF.

On this clonotype itself: A far larger clone differs by one base, so this is likely a read error. The chain has TRBV6-4 and TRBJ2-3; D not certain. CDR1 and CDR2 from the germline V gene are MRHNA and SNTAGT. V dropped 2 bases and J dropped 6 bases, with 9 bases sitting between them. The CDR3 consists of 13 residues. The CDR3 DNA is TGTGCCAGCAGTGACGATGGTTTCGATACGCAGTATTTT. It is translated as CASSDDGFDTQYF.

This clonotype appeared many times. V usage is TRBV5-1 and J usage is TRBJ1-5; perhaps TRBD1 as D (5 bases). The CDR3 is made up of 15 amino acids. Germline loops: CDR1 SGHRS, CDR2 YFSETQ. V lost 5 bases and J lost 1, with 13 bases in between. In DNA form, the CDR3 reads TGCGCCAGCAGAATTGACGGGGGAAGCAATCAGCCCCAGCATTTT. This sequence encodes CASRIDGGSNQPQHF. The variable domain in full, with the rest retrieved from reference TRBV5-1 and TRBJ1-5, is KAGVTQTPRYLIKTRGQQVTLSCSPISGHRSVSWYQQTPGQGLQFLFEYFSETQRNKGNFPGRFSGRQFSNSRSEMNVSTLELGDSALYLCASRIDGGSNQPQHFGDGTRLSIL.

The sample holds many counts of this clonotype. The chain recombines TRBV12-3 or TRBV12-4 with TRBJ1-1; D unclear. V was cut by 3 bases and J by 4 bases, with 12 bases left in between. The CDR3 covers 14 residues. The CDR3 nucleotides read TGTGCCAGCAGTTTGCTTCCAGGCCCCACTGAAGCTTTCTTT. The encoded protein is CASSLLPGPTEAFF.

The V call is TRBV28, the J call TRBJ1-2, with a tentative D call TRBD1 (5 bases). V was clipped by 6 bases and J by 3 bases, with 14 bases between them. The CDR3 has 14 amino acids. Germline V gene data show CDR1 as MDHEN and CDR2 as SYDVKM. The CDR3 DNA reads as TGTGCCAGCAGGAGCCCAGGGAGGGACTATGGCTACACCTTC. Protein product: CASRSPGRDYGYTF.

The chain recombines TRBV27 with TRBJ1-1, with D tentatively TRBD1 (5 bases). The CDR3 has 13 residues. The germline V gene encodes CDR1 MNHEY and CDR2 SMNVEV (reference sequence). The V end was cut by 7 bases, the J end by 5 bases, with 14 bases between. This CDR3 reads CASKPRGKTEAFF. CDR3 DNA sequence: TGTGCCAGCAAGCCCCGGGGGAAAACTGAAGCTTTCTTT.

The sample holds many counts of this clonotype. J is TRBJ1-6 and V is TRBV30; D is unclear. V was trimmed by 1 base and J by 7 bases, leaving 11 bases between them. The CDR3 length is 14 residues. The V gene's germline CDR1 is GTSNPN and CDR2 SVGIG (reference sequence). The DNA for the CDR3 is TGTGCCTGGAGTGGGCCAGGCCTAAATTCACCCCTCCACTTT. Residues: CAWSGPGLNSPLHF.

About this clonotype: With a far larger clone one base away, a read error is the likely cause. The rearrangement uses TRBV6-8 and TRBJ1-6; tentatively, D is TRBD1 (6 bases). CDR1 MNHGY and CDR2 SAAAGT come from the germline V gene. V was cut by 8 bases and J by 6 bases, with 20 bases left in between. This CDR3 is built from 16 residues. The CDR3 is CASALRGVGGNSPLHF. The CDR3 DNA reads as TGTGCCAGCGCACTCAGGGGAGTCGGCGGTAATTCACCCCTCCACTTT.

This clonotype was seen ten or more times. This chain connects TRBV20-1 to TRBJ2-7; TRBD1 matches at 7 bases. The CDR3 length is 12 residues. The V and J ends lost 3 bases and 2 bases, in that order; junction bases with no gene match: 1. CDR1 and CDR2 from the germline V gene are DFQATT and SNEGSKA (reference sequence). The CDR3 region is CSARQGAYEQYF. CDR3 DNA sequence: TGCAGTGCTAGGCAGGGGGCCTACGAGCAGTACTTC.

This clonotype was counted many times. CDR3 in DNA: TGCGCCAGCAGCTTGATGGGGGAAGAGACCCAGTACTTC. Its protein product is CASSLMGEETQYF. The chain is built from TRBV5-1 and TRBJ2-5; D is perhaps TRBD1 or TRBD2 (5 bases each). Trimming left V 1 base short and J 3 bases short, with 7 bases between. The germline CDR1 and CDR2 sequences are SGHRS and YFSETQ. CDR3 length: 13 residues.

As concerns this clonotype: A far larger clone is only one base removed, so a read error is likely. This chain joins TRBV5-1 and TRBJ2-7; D uncertain. The CDR3 sequence is 16 residues long. Trimming removed 4 bases from V and 7 bases from J, with 24 bases in between. CDR1 and CDR2 from the germline V gene are SGHRS and YFSETQ. CDR3 sequence reads: CASSPEQSARANEQYF. CDR3 nucleotide sequence: TGCGCCAGCAGCCCCGAACAGTCTGCAAGGGCCAATGAGCAGTACTTC.

Note on this clonotype: A read error is possible here, since a much larger clone lies one base away. This chain links TRBV7-7 with TRBJ2-1, with 9 bases lining up with TRBD2. Germline V CDR1 and CDR2: SSHAT, FNYEAQ (reference sequence). The CDR3 runs to 15 residues. CDR3 sequence: CASSLGTSSDNEQFF. DNA of the CDR3: TGTGCTAGCAGCCTTGGGACTAGCTCTGACAATGAGCAGTTCTTC.